A selection of T cell receptor beta chains follows, all from one sample in a study of cytomegalovirus exposure and HLA in healthy donors. Assay used: immunoSEQ multiplex PCR; TCRdb lists only in-frame clones, some missing. The repertoire consists of 150,000 to 200,000 clones, with about 80% occurring once and the leading ten covering about 15%. The material sequenced was PBMCs. These receptors were collected from a woman in her forties in good health and CMV-seronegative. The CDR3 runs from the conserved cysteine through the conserved F or W. A D gene is named only where the DNA matches it firmly. The listing skips clone size in some rows; elsewhere it reads once, few, many or a size class.

>TRBV14|NA|NA|TRBJ1-2
CASSQGAGAYGYTF
TGTGCCAGCAGCCAAGGAGCGGGGGCTTATGGCTACACCTTC
>TRBV28|NA|few|TRBJ1-1
CASSLRQGGTEAFF
TGTGCCAGCAGTTTACGGCAGGGAGGCACTGAAGCTTTCTTT
>TRBV2|NA|NA|TRBJ1-5
CASSGGWSNQPQHF
TGTGCCAGTTCTGGGGGCTGGAGCAATCAGCCCCAGCATTTT
>TRBV27|NA|NA|TRBJ2-1
CASSLTRVPSSYNEQFF
TGTGCCAGCAGTCTTACCCGGGTCCCTAGCTCCTACAATGAGCAGTTCTTC
>TRBV7-8|NA|NA|TRBJ1-1
CASSLGYSGEAFF
TGTGCCAGCAGCTTAGGATACTCGGGGGAAGCTTTCTTT
>TRBV4-1|NA|NA|TRBJ2-3
CASSPGLRADTQYF
TGCGCCAGCAGCCCTGGACTAAGGGCAGATACGCAGTATTTT
>TRBV4-2|TRBD1|NA|TRBJ2-7
CASSQGTGGSYEQYF
TGTGCCAGCAGCCAAGGGACAGGGGGCTCCTACGAGCAGTACTTC
>TRBV18|NA|NA|TRBJ2-1
CASSKGQNNEQFF
TGTGCCAGCTCAAAAGGACAGAACAATGAGCAGTTCTTC
>TRBV11-3|TRBD1|NA|TRBJ2-5
CASSANRGETQYF
TGTGCCAGCAGCGCAAACAGGGGAGAGACCCAGTACTTC
>TRBV15|NA|NA|TRBJ2-1
CATSRDRLASSYNEQFF
TGTGCCACCAGCAGAGATCGGTTAGCAAGCTCCTACAATGAGCAGTTCTTC
>TRBV4-1|NA|NA|TRBJ2-5
CASSQIRETQYF
TGCGCCAGCAGCCAAATTCGAGAGACCCAGTACTTC
>TRBV5-6|NA|NA|TRBJ1-2
CASSRQGFLNYGYTF
TGTGCCAGCAGTCGGCAGGGCTTTTTAAACTATGGCTACACCTTC
>TRBV27|TRBD1|once|TRBJ2-7
CASSRWDRGSYEQYF
TGTGCCAGCAGTCGATGGGACAGGGGATCCTACGAGCAGTACTTC